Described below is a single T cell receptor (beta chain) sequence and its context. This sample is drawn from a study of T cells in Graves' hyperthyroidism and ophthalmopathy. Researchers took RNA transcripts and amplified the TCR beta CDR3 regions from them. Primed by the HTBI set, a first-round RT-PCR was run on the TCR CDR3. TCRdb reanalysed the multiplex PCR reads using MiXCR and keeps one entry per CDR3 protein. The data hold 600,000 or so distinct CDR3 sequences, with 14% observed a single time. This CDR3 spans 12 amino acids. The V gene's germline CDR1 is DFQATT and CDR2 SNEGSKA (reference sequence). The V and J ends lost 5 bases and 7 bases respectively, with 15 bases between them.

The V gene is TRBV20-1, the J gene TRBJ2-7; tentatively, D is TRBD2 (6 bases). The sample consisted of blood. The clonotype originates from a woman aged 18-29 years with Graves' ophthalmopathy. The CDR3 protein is CSAAGRTHEQYF. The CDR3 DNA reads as TGCAGTGCTGCTGGGAGGACCCATGAGCAGTACTTC.